The source of this T cell receptor beta chain is a study of technical replicates of blood from a few donors. TCRdb keeps only in-frame clones here, not all; method: immunoSEQ multiplex PCR. Of about 95,000 clones listed, 85% to 95% are singletons. The length of the CDR3 is 15 residues. Trimming cost V 0 bases and J 4 bases; bases outside gene matches: 7. Germline-derived CDR1 and CDR2 are SGHDT and YYEEEE. Sequenced material: T cells isolated from PBMCs. This receptor was taken from a human donor in good health. The chain has TRBV5-6 and TRBJ2-7; 7 nucleotides match TRBD2. The CDR3 reads CASSLEGGSLYEQYF. As DNA, the CDR3 is TGTGCCAGCAGCTTGGAGGGCGGGAGCCTATACGAGCAGTACTTC. Together with reference TRBV5-6 and TRBJ2-7, the CDR3 gives the full variable domain: DAGVTQSPTHLIKTRGQQVTLRCSPKSGHDTVSWYQQALGQGPQFIFQYYEEEERQRGNFPDRFSGHQFPNYSSELNVNALLLGDSALYLCASSLEGGSLYEQYFGPGTRLTVT.